This T cell receptor (beta chain) was obtained from a study of shared clonotypes between healthy human individuals (dated by TCRdb to 2019 to 2021). Broadly, across the study: Two women and a few men aged 18 to 49 years were included in the cohort. For each donor, CD4 naive and CD4 memory were each run on three plates, CD8 naive on two plates, and CD8 memory on one plate. To estimate repertoire size and how much clonotypes are shared between individuals, the study performed deep sequencing of blood TCR repertoires from 4 to 6 healthy adults. To increase sequencing depth and limit assay-specific biases, TCR repertoire library preparation and sequencing were carried out by different laboratories using diverse techniques. Leukapheresis yielded between about 0.85 and 9.5 billion PBMCs per donor.

Using the deep immunoSEQ assay, TCR CDR3 regions were amplified from genomic DNA by multiplex PCR. Extracted genomic DNA from each cell subset was spread evenly across all wells of several immunoSEQ 96-well plates, with each plate serving as a replicate. For sorted subsets, each replicate PCR was loaded with about 0.2 ug genomic DNA, equivalent to approximately 27,000 T cell genomes. Purified libraries were measured with a Qubit 3.0 fluorometer, size-checked on a Bioanalyzer 2100, and measured again with the KAPA Library Quantification kit. Every immunoSEQ 96-well plate was sequenced on a separate single-read 150-cycle Illumina NextSeq 550 flow cell. The authors' pipeline ran thus. Because the immunoSEQ output held only junctional sequences and lacked quality scores, the filtering could not match the filtering applied to full-length reads. To assign V/J genes and CDR3, sequences were annotated against IMGT germline references using PyIR, a Python wrapper for IgBLAST v1.9. Reads were filtered out if the reads had weak V/J assignments (E-value above 1e-6), no CDR3, stop codons, out-of-frame junctions, or ambiguous translated residues. V3J clonotypes were defined as sequences sharing an identical inferred V gene, J gene, and CDR3 amino acid sequence. Percentage overlap between repertoires was computed as shared unique clonotypes divided by the size of the smaller repertoire. Three approaches were used to assess repertoire richness: RTK rarefaction, the Chao1 estimator, and Recon v2.1 estimates of unobserved clonotypes. Generation probabilities were computed with OLGA for all TCRbeta clonotypes obtained by the gDNA method from a few donors. The table comes from immuneACCESS by way of TCRdb, which keeps in-frame sequences with V and J called. Part of the clones is missing from these tables; in studies checked, under half for an unresolved V gene and the rest for unknown reasons. The V and J calls and clone size come from that table; D and trimming were worked out from the DNA. This sample gives over a million clones in total; more than 75% of them show up just once. Of the sample, roughly 0.56% falls within the top ten clones.

Healthy HIV-negative adults with no recently reported acute infections or vaccinations were included as donors. Only Caucasian adults living in Nashville, Tennessee, USA were represented among the donors. Magnetic negative selection was used to enrich CD4+ T cells, after which naive cells were positively selected on CD45RA and the negative fraction became the memory subset. Blood was collected by leukapheresis, and PBMCs were isolated by Ficoll-Histopaque density gradient centrifugation and then cryopreserved in liquid nitrogen vapor phase. Analytical flow cytometry was used to check the purity and quantity of every magnetically sorted T cell population. Genomic DNA was isolated from every sorted fraction and measured by UV absorbance on a Nanodrop 2000c. Of note for this clone: Its antigen target is currently unknown. No quality values exist for individual bases; no much larger clone is one base distant.

The germline V gene specifies MNHEY as CDR1 and SVGAGI as CDR2. Between the V and J ends, shortened by 4 bases and 7 bases respectively, the junction contains 20 bases. The CDR3, cysteine through phenylalanine, is 16 amino acids long. Only CDR3 DNA is held: 48 bases, read in frame from base 1. The research as a whole found: Only blood was sampled, and tissue TCR repertoires likely differ from those in blood. Pairwise subsampling indicated that sequencing depth was expected to affect the degree of clonotype sharing among donors. When a handful of donors were compared, the shared fraction of clonotypes was roughly 5% for naive CD4, about 4% for naive CD8, more than 2% for memory CD4, and 0.4% for memory CD8. Even with the large sequencing depth, rarefaction of the sorted-subset datasets indicated that sequencing was incomplete. Because the study included only a small number of donors, the genetic and exposure-history diversity represented was limited. Compared with non-shared clonotypes, clonotypes shared by all four sorted-subset donors had higher generation probabilities. Larger estimated clonotype richness was generally found for naive subsets than for memory subsets.

The material sequenced was memory CD4+ T cells from PBMCs. What the cell subset or site label conveys for this sample: CD45RA-negative fraction. The chain is made from TRBV6-5 and TRBJ1-5; perhaps TRBD1 is the D gene, with 5 bases matching. This clonotype originated in a man between 18 and 35 years old in good health. Some clones in this sample may be carry-over from other donors' samples. The CDR3 is CASSSTTGTQRQPQHF. The DNA sequence follows: TGTGCCAGCAGTTCGACGACCGGGACCCAGAGGCAGCCCCAGCATTTT.